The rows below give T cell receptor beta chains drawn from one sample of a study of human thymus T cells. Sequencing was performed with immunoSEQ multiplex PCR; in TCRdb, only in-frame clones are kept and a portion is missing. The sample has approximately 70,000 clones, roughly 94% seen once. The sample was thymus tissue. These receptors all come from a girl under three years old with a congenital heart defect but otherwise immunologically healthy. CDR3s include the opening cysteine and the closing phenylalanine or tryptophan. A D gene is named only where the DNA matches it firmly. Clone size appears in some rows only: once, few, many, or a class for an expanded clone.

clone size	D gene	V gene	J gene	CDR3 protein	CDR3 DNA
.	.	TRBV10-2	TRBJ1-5	CASSAEGGSNQPQHF	TGCGCCAGCAGTGCCGAGGGGGGGAGCAATCAGCCCCAGCATTTT
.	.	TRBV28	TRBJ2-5	CASSLVGHFQETQYF	TGTGCCAGCAGTTTAGTTGGACACTTCCAAGAGACCCAGTACTTC
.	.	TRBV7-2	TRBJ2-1	CASSMEYNEQFF	TGTGCCAGCAGCATGGAGTACAATGAGCAGTTCTTC
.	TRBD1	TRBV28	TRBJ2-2	CATLPRGTGELFF	TGTGCCACCCTCCCCAGGGGGACCGGGGAGCTGTTTTTT
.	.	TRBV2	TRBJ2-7	CASKGRVRPYEQYF	TGTGCCAGCAAGGGGCGGGTGCGGCCATACGAGCAGTACTTC
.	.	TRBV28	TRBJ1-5	CASSLTGIKKNQPQHF	TGTGCCAGCAGTTTAACAGGGATAAAGAAGAATCAGCCCCAGCATTTT
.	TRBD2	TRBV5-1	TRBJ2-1	CASRWDRSPLAGEVRSDDEQFF	TGCGCCAGCAGATGGGACAGGAGTCCCCTAGCGGGAGAGGTCCGAAGCGATGATGAGCAGTTCTTC
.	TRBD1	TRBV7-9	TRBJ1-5	CASSLVGQGDQPQHF	TGTGCCAGCAGCTTAGTGGGGCAGGGGGATCAGCCCCAGCATTTT
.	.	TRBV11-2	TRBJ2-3	CASSSTLSDTQYF	TGTGCCAGCAGTTCCACTCTTTCGGATACGCAGTATTTT
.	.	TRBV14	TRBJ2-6	CASSPTGSGANVLTF	TGTGCCAGCAGCCCCACAGGGTCTGGGGCCAACGTCCTGACTTTC
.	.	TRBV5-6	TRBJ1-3	CASSLADRTGNTIYF	TGTGCCAGCAGCTTGGCGGACAGAACTGGAAACACCATATATTTT
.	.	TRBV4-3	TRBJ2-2	CASSQELHSASNTGELFF	TGCGCCAGCAGCCAAGAACTACATAGCGCTTCGAACACCGGGGAGCTGTTTTTT
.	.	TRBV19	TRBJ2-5	CASSSSGTLEKTQYF	TGTGCCAGTAGTTCCTCCGGGACGCTGGAAAAGACCCAGTACTTC
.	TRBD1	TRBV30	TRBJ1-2	CAWSYRGRGGYTF	TGTGCCTGGAGTTACAGGGGGCGCGGTGGCTACACCTTC
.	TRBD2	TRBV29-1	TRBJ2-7	CSVSPRTSGETYEQYF	TGCAGCGTATCCCCCAGGACTAGCGGAGAAACCTACGAGCAGTACTTC
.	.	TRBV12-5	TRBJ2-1	CASGLVRTTRWSNEQFF	TGTGCTAGTGGTTTGGTACGGACCACCAGGTGGAGCAATGAGCAGTTCTTC
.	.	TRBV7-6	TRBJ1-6	CASSLGREPIHNSPLHF	TGTGCCAGCAGCTTAGGCAGAGAACCCATCCATAATTCACCCCTCCACTTT
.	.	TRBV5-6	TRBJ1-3	CASSFPQQSSGNTIYF	TGTGCCAGCAGCTTTCCCCAACAGAGCTCTGGAAACACCATATATTTT
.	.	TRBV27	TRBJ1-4	CASSWWAVSNEKLFF	TGTGCCAGCAGTTGGTGGGCGGTAAGTAATGAAAAACTGTTTTTT
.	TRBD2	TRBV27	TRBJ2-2	CASQAGENTGELFF	TGTGCCAGCCAAGCGGGAGAGAACACCGGGGAGCTGTTTTTT
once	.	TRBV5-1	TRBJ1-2	CASSLAARGGRSFSANYGYTF	TGCGCCAGCAGCTTGGCGGCCCGAGGGGGACGGAGTTTTTCTGCTAACTATGGCTACACCTTC
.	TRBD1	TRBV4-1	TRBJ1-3	CASSPNDRDGNTIYF	TGCGCCAGCAGCCCTAACGACAGGGACGGAAACACCATATATTTT
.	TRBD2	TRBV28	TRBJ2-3	CASSFWGGGTDTQYF	TGTGCCAGCAGTTTTTGGGGGGGTGGCACAGATACGCAGTATTTT
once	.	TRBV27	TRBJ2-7	CASSLIFLDYFPLGDEQYF	TGTGCCAGCAGTTTGATTTTTTTGGACTATTTCCCCCTTGGAGACGAGCAGTACTTC
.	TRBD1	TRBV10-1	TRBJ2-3	CASSEHPWDRGTDTQYF	TGCGCCAGCAGTGAGCACCCCTGGGACAGGGGCACAGATACGCAGTATTTT
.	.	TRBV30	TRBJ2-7	CAWSFSREQYF	TGTGCCTGGAGTTTTTCGCGCGAGCAGTACTTC
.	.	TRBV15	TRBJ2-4	CATSRADCLEGSKNIQYF	TGTGCCACCAGCAGAGCCGACTGTTTGGAGGGATCCAAAAACATTCAGTACTTC
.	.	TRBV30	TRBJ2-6	CAWSVLRAGANVLTF	TGTGCCTGGAGTGTACTCAGGGCTGGGGCCAACGTCCTGACTTTC
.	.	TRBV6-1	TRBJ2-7	CASSEARLRSHEQYF	TGTGCCAGCAGTGAAGCGAGGCTACGTTCACACGAGCAGTACTTC